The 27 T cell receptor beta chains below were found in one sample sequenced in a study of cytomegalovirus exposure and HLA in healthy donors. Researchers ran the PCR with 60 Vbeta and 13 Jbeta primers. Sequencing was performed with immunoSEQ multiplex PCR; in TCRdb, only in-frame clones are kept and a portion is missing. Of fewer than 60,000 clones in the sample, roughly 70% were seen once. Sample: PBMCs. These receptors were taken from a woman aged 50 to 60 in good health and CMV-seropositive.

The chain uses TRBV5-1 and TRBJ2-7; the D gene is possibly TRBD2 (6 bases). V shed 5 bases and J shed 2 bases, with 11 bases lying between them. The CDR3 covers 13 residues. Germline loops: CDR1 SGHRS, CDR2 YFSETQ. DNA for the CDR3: TGCGCCAGCAGGCGGGGTTCAACCTACGAGCAGTACTTC. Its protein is CASRRGSTYEQYF.

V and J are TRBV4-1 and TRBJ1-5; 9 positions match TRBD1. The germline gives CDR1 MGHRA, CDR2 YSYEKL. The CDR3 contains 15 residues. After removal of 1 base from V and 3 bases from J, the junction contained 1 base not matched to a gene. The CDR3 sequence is CASSQGDRANQPQHF. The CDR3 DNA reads TGCGCCAGCAGCCAAGGGGACAGGGCCAATCAGCCCCAGCATTTT.

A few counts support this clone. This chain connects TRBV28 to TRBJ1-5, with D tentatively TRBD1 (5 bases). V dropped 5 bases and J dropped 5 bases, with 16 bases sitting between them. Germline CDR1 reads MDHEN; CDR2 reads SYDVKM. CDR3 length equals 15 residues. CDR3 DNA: TGTGCCAGCAGTCCCTCCCAGGGAGGTCATCAGCCCCAGCATTTT. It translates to CASSPSQGGHQPQHF. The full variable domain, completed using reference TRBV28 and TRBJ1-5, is DVKVTQSSRYLVKRTGEKVFLECVQDMDHENMFWYRQDPGLGLRLIYFSYDVKMKEKGDIPEGYSVSREKKERFSLILESASTNQTSMYLCASSPSQGGHQPQHFGDGTRLSIL.

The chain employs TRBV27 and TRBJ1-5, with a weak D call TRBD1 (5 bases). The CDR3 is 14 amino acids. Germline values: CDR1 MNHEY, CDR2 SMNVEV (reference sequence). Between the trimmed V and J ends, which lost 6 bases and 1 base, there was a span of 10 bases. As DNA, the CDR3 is TGTGCCAGCAGCCTTGACAGAAGCAATCAGCCCCAGCATTTT. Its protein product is CASSLDRSNQPQHF.

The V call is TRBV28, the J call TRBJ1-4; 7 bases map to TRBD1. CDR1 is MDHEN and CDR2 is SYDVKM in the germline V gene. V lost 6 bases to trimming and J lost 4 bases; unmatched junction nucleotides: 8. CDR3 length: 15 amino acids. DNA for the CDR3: TGTGCCAGCAGCGTGACAGGGATAAGTAATGAAAAACTGTTTTTT. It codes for CASSVTGISNEKLFF.

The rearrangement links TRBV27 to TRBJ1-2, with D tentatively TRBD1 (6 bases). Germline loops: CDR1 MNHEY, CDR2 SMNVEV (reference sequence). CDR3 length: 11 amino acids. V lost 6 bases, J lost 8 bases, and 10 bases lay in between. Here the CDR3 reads CASRQGMGYTF. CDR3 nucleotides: TGTGCCAGCAGACAGGGAATGGGCTACACCTTC.

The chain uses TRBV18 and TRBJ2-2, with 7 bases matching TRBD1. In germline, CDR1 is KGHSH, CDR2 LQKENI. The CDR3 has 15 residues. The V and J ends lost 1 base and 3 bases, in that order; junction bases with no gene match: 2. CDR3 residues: CASSPRQGDTGELFF. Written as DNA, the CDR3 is TGTGCCAGCTCACCACGGCAGGGGGACACCGGGGAGCTGTTTTTT. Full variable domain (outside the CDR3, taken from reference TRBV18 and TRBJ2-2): NAGVMQNPRHLVRRRGQEARLRCSPMKGHSHVYWYRQLPEEGLKFMVYLQKENIIDESGMPKERFSAEFPKEGPSILRIQQVVRGDSAAYFCASSPRQGDTGELFFGEGSRLTVL.

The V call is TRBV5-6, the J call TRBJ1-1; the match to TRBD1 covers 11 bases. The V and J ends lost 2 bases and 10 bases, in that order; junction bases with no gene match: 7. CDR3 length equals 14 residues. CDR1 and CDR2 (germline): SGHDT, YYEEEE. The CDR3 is CASSFPRTGGIAFF. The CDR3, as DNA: TGTGCCAGCAGCTTTCCCCGGACAGGGGGCATAGCTTTCTTT.

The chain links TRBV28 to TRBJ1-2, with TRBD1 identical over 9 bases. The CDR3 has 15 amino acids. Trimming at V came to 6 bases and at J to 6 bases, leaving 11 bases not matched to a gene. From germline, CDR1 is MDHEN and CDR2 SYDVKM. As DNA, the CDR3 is TGTGCCAGCAGCGACCCAAACAGGGGGCTGGATGGCTACACCTTC. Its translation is CASSDPNRGLDGYTF.

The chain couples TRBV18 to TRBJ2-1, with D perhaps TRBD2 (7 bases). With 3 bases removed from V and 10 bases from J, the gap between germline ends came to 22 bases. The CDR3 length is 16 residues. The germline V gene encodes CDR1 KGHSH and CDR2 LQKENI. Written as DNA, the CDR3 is TGTGCCAGCTCACCCTACGGACTAGGGGGGGGAGGAGAGCAGTTCTTC. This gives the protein CASSPYGLGGGGEQFF.

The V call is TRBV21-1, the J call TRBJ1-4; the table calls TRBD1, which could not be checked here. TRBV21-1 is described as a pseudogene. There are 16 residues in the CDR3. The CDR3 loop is CASSKGRDRMNEKLFF. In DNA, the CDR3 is TGTGCCAGCAGCAAAGGGCGGGACAGGATGAATGAAAAACTGTTTTTT.

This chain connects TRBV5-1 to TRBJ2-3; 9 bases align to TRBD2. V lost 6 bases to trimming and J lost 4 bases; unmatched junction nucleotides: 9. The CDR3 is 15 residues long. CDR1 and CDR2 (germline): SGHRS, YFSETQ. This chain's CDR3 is CASKPGTSISDTQYF. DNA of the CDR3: TGCGCCAGCAAACCCGGGACTAGCATTTCAGATACGCAGTATTTT.

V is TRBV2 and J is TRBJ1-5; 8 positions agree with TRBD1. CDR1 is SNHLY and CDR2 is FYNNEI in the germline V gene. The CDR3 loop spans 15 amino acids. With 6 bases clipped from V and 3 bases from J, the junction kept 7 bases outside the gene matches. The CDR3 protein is CASSWGQELNQPQHF. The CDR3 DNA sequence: TGTGCCAGCAGCTGGGGACAGGAGCTCAATCAGCCCCAGCATTTT.

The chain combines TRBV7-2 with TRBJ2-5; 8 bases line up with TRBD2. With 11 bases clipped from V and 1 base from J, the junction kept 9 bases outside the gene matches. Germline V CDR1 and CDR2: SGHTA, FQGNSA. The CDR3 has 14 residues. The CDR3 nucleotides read TGTGCCTCCAGACCGGGGGGGGGCCAAGAGACCCAGTACTTC. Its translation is CASRPGGGQETQYF.

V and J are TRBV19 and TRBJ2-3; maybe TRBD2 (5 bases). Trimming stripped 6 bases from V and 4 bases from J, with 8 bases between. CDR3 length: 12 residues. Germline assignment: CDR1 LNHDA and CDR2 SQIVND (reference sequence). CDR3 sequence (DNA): TGTGCCAGTAGGGAGGAGTCAGATACGCAGTATTTT. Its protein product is CASREESDTQYF.

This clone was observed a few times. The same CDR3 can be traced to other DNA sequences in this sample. CDR3 residues: CASSLQGGGSTDTQYF. The CDR3 DNA reads as TGCGCCAGCAGCTTGCAGGGAGGGGGTAGCACAGATACGCAGTATTTT. This rearrangement joins TRBV5-1 to TRBJ2-3, with D tentatively TRBD2 (7 bases). Germline loops: CDR1 SGHRS, CDR2 YFSETQ. V lost 1 base, J lost 0 bases, and 12 bases lay in between. The CDR3 covers 16 residues.

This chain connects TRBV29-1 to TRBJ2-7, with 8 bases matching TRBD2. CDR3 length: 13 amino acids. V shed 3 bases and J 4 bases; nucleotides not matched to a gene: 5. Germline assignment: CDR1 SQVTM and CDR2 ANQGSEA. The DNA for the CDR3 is TGCAGCGTTGAGGCTAGCGGGCTGTACGAGCAGTACTTC. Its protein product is CSVEASGLYEQYF.

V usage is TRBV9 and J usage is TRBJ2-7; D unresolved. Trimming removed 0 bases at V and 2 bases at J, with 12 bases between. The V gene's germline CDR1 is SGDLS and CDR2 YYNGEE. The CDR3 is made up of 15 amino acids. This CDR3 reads CASSVGKESPYEQYF. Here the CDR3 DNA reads TGTGCCAGCAGCGTAGGTAAGGAGAGCCCCTACGAGCAGTACTTC.

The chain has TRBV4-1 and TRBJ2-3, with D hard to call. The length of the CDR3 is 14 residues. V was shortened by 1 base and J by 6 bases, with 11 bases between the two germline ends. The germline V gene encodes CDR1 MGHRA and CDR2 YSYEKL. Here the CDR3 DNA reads TGCGCCAGCAGCCAAGCCTCGCAGGCCGATACGCAGTATTTT. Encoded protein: CASSQASQADTQYF.

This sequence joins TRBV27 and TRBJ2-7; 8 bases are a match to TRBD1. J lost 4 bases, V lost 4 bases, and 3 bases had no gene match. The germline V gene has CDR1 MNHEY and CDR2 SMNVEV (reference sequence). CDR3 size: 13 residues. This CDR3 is CASSSGTGYEQYF. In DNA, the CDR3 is TGTGCCAGCAGTTCCGGGACAGGTTACGAGCAGTACTTC.

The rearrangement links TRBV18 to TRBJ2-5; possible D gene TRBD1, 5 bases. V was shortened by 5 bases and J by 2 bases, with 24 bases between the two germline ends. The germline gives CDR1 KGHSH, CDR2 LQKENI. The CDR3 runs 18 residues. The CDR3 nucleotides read TGTGCCAGCTCAGGTTATTTGATCTCACAGGAGCCTCAAGAGACCCAGTACTTC. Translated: CASSGYLISQEPQETQYF.

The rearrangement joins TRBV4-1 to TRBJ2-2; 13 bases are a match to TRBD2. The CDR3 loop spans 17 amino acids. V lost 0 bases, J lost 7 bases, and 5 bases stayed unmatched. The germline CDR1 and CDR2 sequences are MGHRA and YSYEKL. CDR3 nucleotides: TGCGCCAGCAGCCAAGACCCGGGACTAGCGGGGAACGGGGAGCTGTTTTTT. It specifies CASSQDPGLAGNGELFF.

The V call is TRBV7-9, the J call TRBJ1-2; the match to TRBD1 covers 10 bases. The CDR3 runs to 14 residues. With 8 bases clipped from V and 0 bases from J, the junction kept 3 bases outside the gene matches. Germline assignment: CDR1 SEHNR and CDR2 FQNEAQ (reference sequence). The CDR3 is CASGQGEANYGYTF. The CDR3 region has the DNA TGTGCCAGCGGACAGGGGGAAGCTAACTATGGCTACACCTTC.

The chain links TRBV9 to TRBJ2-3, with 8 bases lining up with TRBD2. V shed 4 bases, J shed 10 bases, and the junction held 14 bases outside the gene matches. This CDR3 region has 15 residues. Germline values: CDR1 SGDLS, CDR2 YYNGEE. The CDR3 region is CASSLLGAGAQPQYF. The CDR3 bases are TGTGCCAGCAGCCTTCTGGGAGCGGGGGCCCAGCCGCAGTATTTT.

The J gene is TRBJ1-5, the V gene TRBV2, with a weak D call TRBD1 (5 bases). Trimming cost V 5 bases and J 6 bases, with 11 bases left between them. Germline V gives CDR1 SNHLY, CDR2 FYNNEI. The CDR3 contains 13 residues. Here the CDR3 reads CASSTGGPQPQHF. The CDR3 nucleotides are TGTGCCAGCAGTACGGGGGGACCTCAGCCCCAGCATTTT.

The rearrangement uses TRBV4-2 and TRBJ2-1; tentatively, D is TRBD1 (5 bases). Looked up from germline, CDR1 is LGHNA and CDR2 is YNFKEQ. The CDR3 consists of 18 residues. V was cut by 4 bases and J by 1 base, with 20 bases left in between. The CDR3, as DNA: TGTGCCAGCAGCCCAGCGAATTCGGACACCTATTCCTACAATGAGCAGTTCTTC. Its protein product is CASSPANSDTYSYNEQFF.

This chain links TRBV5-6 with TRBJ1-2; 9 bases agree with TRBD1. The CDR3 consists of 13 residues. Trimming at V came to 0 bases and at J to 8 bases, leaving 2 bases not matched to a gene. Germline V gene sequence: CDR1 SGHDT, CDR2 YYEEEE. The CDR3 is CASSLDRGRGYTF. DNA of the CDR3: TGTGCCAGCAGCTTGGACAGGGGGCGAGGCTACACCTTC.